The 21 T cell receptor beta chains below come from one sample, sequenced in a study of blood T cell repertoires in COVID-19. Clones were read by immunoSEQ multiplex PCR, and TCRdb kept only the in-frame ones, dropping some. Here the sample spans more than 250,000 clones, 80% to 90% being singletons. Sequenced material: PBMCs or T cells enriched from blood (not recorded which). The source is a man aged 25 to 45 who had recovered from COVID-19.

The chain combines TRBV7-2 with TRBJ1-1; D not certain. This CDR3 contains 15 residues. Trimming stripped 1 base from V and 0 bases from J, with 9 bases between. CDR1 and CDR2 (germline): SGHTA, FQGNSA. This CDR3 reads CASSLEAVLNTEAFF. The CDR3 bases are TGTGCCAGCAGCTTAGAAGCGGTTCTGAACACTGAAGCTTTCTTT.

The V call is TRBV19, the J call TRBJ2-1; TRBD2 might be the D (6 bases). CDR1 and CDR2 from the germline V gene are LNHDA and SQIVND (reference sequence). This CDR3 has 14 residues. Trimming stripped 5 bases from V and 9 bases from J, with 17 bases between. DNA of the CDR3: TGTGCCAGTAGTGCCCGACGGGGGATTGGTGAGCAGTTCTTC. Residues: CASSARRGIGEQFF.

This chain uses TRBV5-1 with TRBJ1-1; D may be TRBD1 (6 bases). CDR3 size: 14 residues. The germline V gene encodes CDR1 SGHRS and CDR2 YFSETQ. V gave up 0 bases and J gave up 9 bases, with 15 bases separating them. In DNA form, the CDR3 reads TGCGCCAGCAGCTTGGTCCGGGACATCGGGAAAGCTTTCTTT. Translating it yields CASSLVRDIGKAFF.

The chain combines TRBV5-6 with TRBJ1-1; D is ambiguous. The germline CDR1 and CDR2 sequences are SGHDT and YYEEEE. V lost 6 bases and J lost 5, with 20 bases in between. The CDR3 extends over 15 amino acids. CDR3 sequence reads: CASIQRGSFVTEAFF. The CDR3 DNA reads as TGTGCCAGCATCCAACGAGGCAGCTTTGTAACTGAAGCTTTCTTT. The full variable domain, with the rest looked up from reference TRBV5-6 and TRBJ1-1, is DAGVTQSPTHLIKTRGQQVTLRCSPKSGHDTVSWYQQALGQGPQFIFQYYEEEERQRGNFPDRFSGHQFPNYSSELNVNALLLGDSALYLCASIQRGSFVTEAFFGQGTRLTVV.

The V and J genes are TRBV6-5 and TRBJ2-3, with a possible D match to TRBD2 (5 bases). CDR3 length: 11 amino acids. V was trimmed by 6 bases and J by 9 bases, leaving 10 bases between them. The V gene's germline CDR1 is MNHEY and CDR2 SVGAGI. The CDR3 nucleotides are TGTGCCAGCAGGATGGAGGAGACGCAGTATTTT. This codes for CASRMEETQYF.

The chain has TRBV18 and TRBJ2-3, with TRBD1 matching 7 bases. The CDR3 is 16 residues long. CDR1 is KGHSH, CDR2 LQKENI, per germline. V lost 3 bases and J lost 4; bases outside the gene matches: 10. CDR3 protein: CASSPGQVGWADTQYF. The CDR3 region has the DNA TGTGCCAGCTCACCCGGACAGGTGGGTTGGGCAGATACGCAGTATTTT.

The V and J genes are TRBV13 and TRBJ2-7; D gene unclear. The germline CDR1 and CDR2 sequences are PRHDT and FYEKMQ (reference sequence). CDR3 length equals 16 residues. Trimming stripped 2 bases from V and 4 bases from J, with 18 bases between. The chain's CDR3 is CASSLTLGPSWYEQYF. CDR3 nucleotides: TGTGCCAGCAGCTTAACCCTGGGCCCCAGTTGGTACGAGCAGTACTTC.

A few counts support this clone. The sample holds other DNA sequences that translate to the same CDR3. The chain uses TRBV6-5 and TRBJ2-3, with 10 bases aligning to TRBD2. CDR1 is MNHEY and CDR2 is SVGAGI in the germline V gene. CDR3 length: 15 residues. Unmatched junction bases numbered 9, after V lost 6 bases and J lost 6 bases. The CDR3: CASRLIAGGPDTQYF. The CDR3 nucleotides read TGTGCCAGCAGATTAATAGCGGGGGGACCGGATACGCAGTATTTT.

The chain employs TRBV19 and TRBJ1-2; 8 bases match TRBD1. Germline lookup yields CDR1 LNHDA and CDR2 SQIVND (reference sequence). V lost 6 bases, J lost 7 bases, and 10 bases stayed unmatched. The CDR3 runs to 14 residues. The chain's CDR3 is CASSIGQGPSGYTF. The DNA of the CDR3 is TGTGCCAGTAGCATCGGACAGGGCCCTAGTGGCTACACCTTC.

The chain's CDR3 is CASGLSGGETQYF. DNA for the CDR3: TGTGCTAGTGGTTTATCAGGGGGGGAGACCCAGTACTTC. The V gene is TRBV12-5, the J gene TRBJ2-5, with D maybe TRBD1 (7 bases). The CDR3 extends over 13 amino acids. Trimming took 3 bases from V and 5 from J, leaving 10 bases between them. Germline CDR1 and CDR2: LGHNT and FRNRAP.

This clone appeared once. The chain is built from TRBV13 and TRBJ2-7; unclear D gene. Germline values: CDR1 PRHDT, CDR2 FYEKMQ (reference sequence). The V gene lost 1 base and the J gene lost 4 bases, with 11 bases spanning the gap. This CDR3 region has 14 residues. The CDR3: CASSLDHRGYEQYF. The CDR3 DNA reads TGTGCCAGCAGCTTAGACCACCGCGGATACGAGCAGTACTTC. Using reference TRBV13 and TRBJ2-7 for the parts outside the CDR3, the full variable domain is AAGVIQSPRHLIKEKRETATLKCYPIPRHDTVYWYQQGPGQDPQFLISFYEKMQSDKGSIPDRFSAQQFSDYHSELNMSSLELGDSALYFCASSLDHRGYEQYFGPGTRLTVT.

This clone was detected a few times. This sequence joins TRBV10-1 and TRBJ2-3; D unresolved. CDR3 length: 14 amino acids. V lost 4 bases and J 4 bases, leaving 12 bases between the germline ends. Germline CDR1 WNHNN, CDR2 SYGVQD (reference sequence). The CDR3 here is CASSASDGADTQYF. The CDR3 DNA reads TGCGCCAGCAGTGCTTCAGATGGTGCAGATACGCAGTATTTT.

Here the CDR3 reads CASSLGPLGGQPQHF. The CDR3 DNA reads TGCGCCAGCAGCTTGGGACCCTTGGGGGGTCAGCCCCAGCATTTT. The chain links TRBV5-1 to TRBJ1-5; perhaps TRBD1 as D (5 bases). CDR1 is SGHRS, CDR2 YFSETQ, per germline. The CDR3 length is 15 residues. The V end was cut by 0 bases, the J end by 6 bases, with 13 bases between.

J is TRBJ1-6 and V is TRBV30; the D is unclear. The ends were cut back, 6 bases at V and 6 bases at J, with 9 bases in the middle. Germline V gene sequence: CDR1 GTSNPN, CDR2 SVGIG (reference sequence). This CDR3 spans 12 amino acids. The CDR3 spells CACQAANSPLHF. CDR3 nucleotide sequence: TGTGCCTGTCAAGCCGCTAATTCACCCCTCCACTTT.

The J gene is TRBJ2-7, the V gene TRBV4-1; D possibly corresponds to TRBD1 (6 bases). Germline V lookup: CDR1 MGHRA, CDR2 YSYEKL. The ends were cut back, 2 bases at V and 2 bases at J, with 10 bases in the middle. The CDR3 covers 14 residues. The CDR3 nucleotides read TGCGCCAGCAGCCAAATGACAGGCCCCTACGAGCAGTACTTC. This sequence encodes CASSQMTGPYEQYF.

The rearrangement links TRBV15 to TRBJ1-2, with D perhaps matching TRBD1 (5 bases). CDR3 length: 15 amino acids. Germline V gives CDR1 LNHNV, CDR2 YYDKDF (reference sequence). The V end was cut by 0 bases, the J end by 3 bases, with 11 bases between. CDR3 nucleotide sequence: TGTGCCACCAGCAGAGATCAACAGGAGTACTATGGCTACACCTTC. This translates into CATSRDQQEYYGYTF.

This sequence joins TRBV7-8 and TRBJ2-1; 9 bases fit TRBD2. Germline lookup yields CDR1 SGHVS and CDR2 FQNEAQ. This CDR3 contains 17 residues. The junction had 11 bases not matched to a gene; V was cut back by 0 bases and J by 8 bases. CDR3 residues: CASSLARGSGGRDEQFF. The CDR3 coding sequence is TGTGCCAGCAGCTTAGCGCGGGGTAGCGGGGGAAGGGATGAGCAGTTCTTC. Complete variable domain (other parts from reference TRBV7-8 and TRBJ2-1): GAGVSQSPRYKVAKRGQDVALRCDPISGHVSLFWYQQALGQGPEFLTYFQNEAQLDKSGLPSDRFFAERPEGSVSTLKIQRTQQEDSAVYLCASSLARGSGGRDEQFFGPGTRLTVL.

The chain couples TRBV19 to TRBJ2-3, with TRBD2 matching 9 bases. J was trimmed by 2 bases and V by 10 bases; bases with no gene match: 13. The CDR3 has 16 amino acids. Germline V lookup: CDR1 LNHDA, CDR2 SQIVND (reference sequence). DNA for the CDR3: TGTGCCACTAACTCGCGAGCGGGGGGAAACACAGATACGCAGTATTTT. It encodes CATNSRAGGNTDTQYF.

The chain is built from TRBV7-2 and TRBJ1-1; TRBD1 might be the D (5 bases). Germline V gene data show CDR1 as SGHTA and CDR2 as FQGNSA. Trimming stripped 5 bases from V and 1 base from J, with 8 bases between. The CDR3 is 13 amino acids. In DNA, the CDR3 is TGTGCCAGCAGCGCTCAGGGGAACACTGAAGCTTTCTTT. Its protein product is CASSAQGNTEAFF.

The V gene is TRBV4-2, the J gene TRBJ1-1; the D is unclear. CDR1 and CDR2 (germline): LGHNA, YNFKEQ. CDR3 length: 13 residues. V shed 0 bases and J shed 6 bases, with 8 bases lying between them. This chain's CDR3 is CASSQEGGSEAFF. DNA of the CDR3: TGTGCCAGCAGCCAAGAGGGCGGGTCTGAAGCTTTCTTT.

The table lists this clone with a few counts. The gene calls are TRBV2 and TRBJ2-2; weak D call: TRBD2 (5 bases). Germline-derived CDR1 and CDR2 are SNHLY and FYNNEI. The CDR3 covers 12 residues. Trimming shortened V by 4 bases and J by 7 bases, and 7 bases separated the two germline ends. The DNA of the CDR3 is TGTGCCAGCAGTGTAGGGAGCGGGGAGCTGTTTTTT. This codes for CASSVGSGELFF.